The rows below give T cell receptor beta chains drawn from one sample of a study of blood T cell repertoires in COVID-19. The repertoire was sequenced with immunoSEQ multiplex PCR; TCRdb's copy has only in-frame clones and lacks some. The data show a few hundred thousand clones, around 86% seen once. The sequencing input was peripheral blood. These receptor sequences come from a woman aged 45 to 65 with acute or convalescent COVID-19. Each CDR3 is given with its conserved first and last residue. The order of the fields is V gene, clone size, D gene, J gene, CDR3 protein, CDR3 DNA. The D gene is left open where the match is weak. The size field is filled for only some rows; it gives once, few, many or a size class.

TRBV2	NA	NA	TRBJ1-3	CASNGLSGNTIYF	TGTGCCAGCAACGGTTTATCTGGAAACACCATATATTTT
TRBV27	NA	NA	TRBJ2-5	CASSFLYSEETQYF	TGTGCCAGCAGTTTCTTGTACTCCGAAGAGACCCAGTACTTC
TRBV9	once	TRBD2	TRBJ2-1	CASSETGGPYNEQFF	TGTGCCAGCAGCGAGACGGGAGGGCCCTACAATGAGCAGTTCTTC
TRBV9	NA	NA	TRBJ2-3	CASSVGSGMSTDTQYF	TGTGCCAGCAGCGTAGGCTCAGGGATGTCAACAGATACGCAGTATTTT
TRBV4-3	NA	TRBD2	TRBJ2-2	CASSQVRAGGFTGELFF	TGCGCCAGCAGCCAAGTACGGGCGGGAGGTTTTACCGGGGAGCTGTTTTTT
TRBV27	NA	TRBD2	TRBJ2-3	CASSPGLAGVATDTQYF	TGTGCCAGCAGTCCGGGACTAGCGGGAGTGGCGACAGATACGCAGTATTTT
TRBV5-1	NA	NA	TRBJ2-3	CASSSRTGSADTQYF	TGCGCCAGCAGCTCCCGCACGGGGTCGGCAGATACGCAGTATTTT
TRBV4-1	NA	NA	TRBJ2-7	CASSQQGSGYEQYF	TGCGCCAGCAGCCAACAGGGTTCAGGGTACGAGCAGTACTTC
TRBV5-1	NA	TRBD1	TRBJ1-5	CASSSGTANQPQHF	TGCGCCAGCAGCTCAGGGACAGCCAATCAGCCCCAGCATTTT
TRBV18	NA	TRBD2	TRBJ2-7	CASSGGGAGTSYEQYF	TGTGCCAGCTCGGGGGGGGGTGCAGGTACCTCCTACGAGCAGTACTTC
TRBV4-1	NA	NA	TRBJ2-1	CASSQVVVQSNNEQFF	TGCGCCAGCAGCCAAGTGGTAGTACAGAGCAACAATGAGCAGTTCTTC
TRBV9	once	NA	TRBJ2-3	CASSLEVGLPRTDTQYF	TGTGCCAGCAGCCTAGAGGTAGGACTCCCTCGCACAGATACGCAGTATTTT
TRBV4-1	few	TRBD1	TRBJ1-6	CASSLYAPDRGNSPLHF	TGCGCCAGCAGCCTGTATGCCCCGGACAGGGGTAATTCACCCCTCCACTTT
TRBV9	NA	TRBD2	TRBJ2-1	CASSTSTSGSYNEQFF	TGTGCCAGCAGCACATCTACTAGCGGGAGCTACAATGAGCAGTTCTTC
TRBV5-1	NA	TRBD1	TRBJ1-1	CASSFGTGEADTEAFF	TGCGCCAGCAGCTTCGGGACAGGGGAGGCGGACACTGAAGCTTTCTTT
TRBV6-1	NA	NA	TRBJ2-7	CASSEWRYEQYF	TGTGCCAGCAGTGAATGGAGATACGAGCAGTACTTC
TRBV9	NA	TRBD2	TRBJ2-1	CASSGGGASGRNHQFF	TGTGCCAGCAGCGGAGGAGGAGCTAGCGGGAGAAATCACCAGTTCTTC
TRBV3-1/TRBV3-2	NA	TRBD2	TRBJ2-1	CASSPRTSGTYNEQFF	TGTGCCAGCAGCCCGAGGACTAGCGGCACCTACAATGAGCAGTTCTTC
TRBV27	NA	NA	TRBJ1-6	CASSSGRQTNSPLHF	TGTGCCAGCAGCAGTGGGCGCCAGACTAATTCACCCCTCCACTTT
TRBV28	NA	NA	TRBJ2-5	CASSSGRKTQYF	TGTGCCAGCAGCTCGGGAAGGAAGACCCAGTACTTC
TRBV6-5	few	NA	TRBJ2-7	CASSYFLGRDEQYF	TGTGCCAGCAGTTACTTTCTTGGCAGGGACGAGCAGTACTTC
TRBV7-3	NA	NA	TRBJ2-1	CASSPRGLYNEQFF	TGTGCCAGCAGCCCCCGGGGACTTTACAATGAGCAGTTCTTC
TRBV18	NA	TRBD2	TRBJ2-1	CASSSGLAGGVNEQFF	TGTGCCAGCTCTTCTGGACTAGCGGGAGGGGTCAATGAGCAGTTCTTC
TRBV3-1/TRBV3-2	NA	TRBD1	TRBJ2-3	CASSQGTGANTDTQYF	TGTGCCAGCAGCCAAGGGACAGGAGCGAACACAGATACGCAGTATTTT
TRBV10-3	NA	NA	TRBJ2-7	CAISGHQTYEQYF	TGTGCCATCAGTGGACACCAGACCTACGAGCAGTACTTC
TRBV24-1	NA	TRBD1	TRBJ1-2	CATSESGGGYGYTF	TGTGCCACCAGTGAATCAGGGGGCGGCTATGGCTACACCTTC
TRBV3-1/TRBV3-2	NA	NA	TRBJ2-3	CASSQYGAGRDTQYF	TGTGCCAGCAGCCAATACGGTGCGGGGAGGGATACGCAGTATTTT
TRBV6-5	NA	TRBD2	TRBJ2-1	CASSSWTSDYNEQFF	TGTGCCAGCAGTTCATGGACTAGCGATTACAATGAGCAGTTCTTC
TRBV28	NA	NA	TRBJ2-7	CASSSQKTIYYEQYF	TGTGCCAGCAGTTCACAAAAGACTATCTACTACGAGCAGTACTTC
TRBV28	once	NA	TRBJ1-4	CASSLLGARGVAQEKLFF	TGTGCCAGCAGTTTATTGGGGGCCCGCGGAGTTGCTCAGGAAAAACTGTTTTTT
TRBV7-2	NA	TRBD1	TRBJ2-7	CASSLGQGIYEQYF	TGTGCCAGCAGCTTAGGACAGGGGATCTACGAGCAGTACTTC
TRBV24-1	NA	TRBD1	TRBJ2-2	CATSDSSTGGNTGELFF	TGTGCCACCAGTGATTCGTCGACAGGGGGGAACACCGGGGAGCTGTTTTTT
TRBV19	NA	NA	TRBJ2-3	CASSRQAVTDTQYF	TGTGCCAGTAGTCGGCAGGCCGTCACAGATACGCAGTATTTT
TRBV2	NA	TRBD1	TRBJ1-4	CASTRTGKLFF	TGTGCCAGCACAAGGACAGGGAAACTGTTTTTT
TRBV28	few	TRBD1	TRBJ1-4	CASATTGSSEKLFF	TGTGCCAGCGCCACGACAGGGTCGTCTGAAAAACTGTTTTTT
TRBV6-5	NA	NA	TRBJ2-7	CASEKMGGSYEQYF	TGTGCCAGCGAGAAGATGGGCGGGTCCTACGAGCAGTACTTC
TRBV2	NA	TRBD2	TRBJ2-1	CASGLYGGRDNEQFF	TGTGCCAGCGGGTTGTATGGCGGGAGGGACAATGAGCAGTTCTTC
TRBV28	once	TRBD1	TRBJ2-2	CASRTTGRDTGELFF	TGTGCCAGCAGAACGACAGGGCGGGACACCGGGGAGCTGTTTTTT
TRBV14	NA	NA	TRBJ2-1	CASSPGPWRGSYNEQFF	TGTGCCAGCAGTCCGGGCCCCTGGCGGGGCTCCTACAATGAGCAGTTCTTC
TRBV2	NA	NA	TRBJ2-1	CASSEGYRNNEQFF	TGTGCCAGCAGTGAAGGTTATAGAAACAATGAGCAGTTCTTC
TRBV7-3	NA	NA	TRBJ1-5	CASSSPGDNQPQHF	TGTGCCAGCAGCTCCCCCGGGGACAATCAGCCCCAGCATTTT
TRBV5-1	few	NA	TRBJ1-2	CASSLGRGSANYGYTF	TGCGCCAGCAGCTTGGGGCGGGGATCCGCTAACTATGGCTACACCTTC
TRBV28	NA	NA	TRBJ2-3	CASRMEGTLSTDTQYF	TGTGCCAGCAGAATGGAGGGGACCCTTAGCACAGATACGCAGTATTTT
TRBV7-9	NA	TRBD2	TRBJ2-5	CASSWWLAGEETQYF	TGTGCCAGCAGCTGGTGGCTAGCGGGAGAGGAGACCCAGTACTTC
TRBV5-5	NA	NA	TRBJ2-1	CASSLVALTYNEQFF	TGTGCCAGCAGCTTGGTCGCGCTGACCTACAATGAGCAGTTCTTC
TRBV4-3	NA	NA	TRBJ2-7	CASSPSPPGVGGEQYF	TGCGCCAGCAGCCCGTCGCCCCCGGGGGTGGGGGGCGAGCAGTACTTC
TRBV2	NA	NA	TRBJ1-6	CASTPGGAKGSPLHF	TGTGCCAGCACCCCGGGAGGGGCCAAGGGTTCACCCCTCCACTTT
TRBV27	once	NA	TRBJ2-5	CASSLLTSETQYF	TGTGCCAGCAGTTTACTGACTTCGGAGACCCAGTACTTC
TRBV4-1	NA	TRBD1	TRBJ2-1	CASSQADRENNEQFF	TGCGCCAGCAGCCAAGCGGACAGGGAGAACAATGAGCAGTTCTTC
TRBV28	NA	TRBD1	TRBJ2-1	CASSLQRGRVYNEQFF	TGTGCCAGCAGTTTACAGAGGGGGCGAGTCTACAATGAGCAGTTCTTC
TRBV29-1	once	TRBD1	TRBJ1-4	CSATGAGGEKLFF	TGCAGCGCTACAGGGGCAGGGGGTGAAAAACTGTTTTTT
TRBV27	NA	TRBD1	TRBJ1-4	CASRRTGVATNEKLFF	TGTGCCAGCAGAAGAACAGGGGTAGCAACTAATGAAAAACTGTTTTTT
TRBV18	NA	NA	TRBJ1-2	CASSRDAPGNYGYTF	TGTGCCAGCTCACGCGACGCCCCGGGGAACTATGGCTACACCTTC
TRBV27	NA	TRBD1	TRBJ2-3	CASSFYAQGEGTDTQYF	TGTGCCAGCAGTTTTTATGCCCAGGGGGAAGGCACAGATACGCAGTATTTT
TRBV6-5	many	TRBD1	TRBJ1-6	CASSYEVTGVSPLHF	TGTGCCAGCAGTTACGAAGTGACAGGGGTTTCACCCCTCCACTTT